The present TCR beta chain was sequenced within a study of blood T cell repertoires in COVID-19. Across the study: The origin of the acute and convalescent COVID-19 samples was the United States, Italy and Spain.

The data were produced by immunoSEQ multiplex PCR, yet TCRdb's version contains in-frame clones alone and is incomplete. In the table there are roughly 260,000 clones, 80% to 90% of which are singletons. The CDR3 is made up of 13 amino acids. Trimming left V 4 bases short and J 8 bases short, with 14 bases between. Germline V gene sequence: CDR1 ENHRY, CDR2 SYGVKD. The clonotype was recovered from a woman aged 45-59 years with acute or convalescent COVID-19. Material for sequencing was peripheral blood. This rearrangement joins TRBV10-3 to TRBJ1-2; D unclear. CDR3 nucleotide sequence: TGTGCCATCAGTGCCCTCCGGGTGAAGGGCTACACCTTC. Residues: CAISALRVKGYTF.